The TCR beta chain under discussion was sequenced for a study of blood T cell repertoires in COVID-19. This table comes from immunoSEQ multiplex PCR, and its TCRdb copy is limited to in-frame clones, with some not included. The sample carries about 150,000 clones, roughly 84% recorded once. V dropped 5 bases and J dropped 2 bases, with 13 bases sitting between them. Germline loops: CDR1 SGHRS, CDR2 YFSETQ. CDR3 length equals 14 residues. The receptor comes from a woman aged 55-75 years with COVID-19, enrolled during active disease. The specimen was peripheral blood. The chain employs TRBV5-1 and TRBJ1-2, with D possibly matching TRBD1 (5 bases). The CDR3 protein is CASRQDGGNYGYTF. CDR3 sequence (DNA): TGCGCCAGCAGGCAGGACGGGGGGAACTATGGCTACACCTTC.